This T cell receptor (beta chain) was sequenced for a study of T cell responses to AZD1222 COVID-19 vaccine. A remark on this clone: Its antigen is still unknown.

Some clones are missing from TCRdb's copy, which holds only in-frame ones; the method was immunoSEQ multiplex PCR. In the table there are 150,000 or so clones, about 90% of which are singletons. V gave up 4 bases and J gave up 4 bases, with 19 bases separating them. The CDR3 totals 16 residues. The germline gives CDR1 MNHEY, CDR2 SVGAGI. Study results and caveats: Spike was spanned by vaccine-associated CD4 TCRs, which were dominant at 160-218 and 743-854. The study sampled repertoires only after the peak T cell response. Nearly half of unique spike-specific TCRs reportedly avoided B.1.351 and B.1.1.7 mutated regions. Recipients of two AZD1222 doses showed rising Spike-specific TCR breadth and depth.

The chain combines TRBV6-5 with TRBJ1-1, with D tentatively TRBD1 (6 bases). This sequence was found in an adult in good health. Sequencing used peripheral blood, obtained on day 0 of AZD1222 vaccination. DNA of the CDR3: TGTGCCAGCAGTTGGGTGGCAGGGGCCCTGGGCACTGAAGCTTTCTTT. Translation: CASSWVAGALGTEAFF.